This T cell receptor beta chain was recovered during a study of T cells in Graves' hyperthyroidism and ophthalmopathy (dated by TCRdb to about 2019). Broadly, across the study: Peripheral blood samples were taken at the time of initial diagnosis, prior to any treatment. Once sampling was done, hyperthyroidism patients were given methimazole at a starting dose of 30 mg daily, whereas ophthalmopathy patients were given high-dose intravenous methylprednisolone. The paper describes TCR Vbeta CDR3 sequencing of 135 peripheral blood samples, made up of about 40 ophthalmopathy patients, some 80 hyperthyroidism patients and 17 progressor patients. In more than 5 Graves' hyperthyroidism patients, the study also compared T-cell repertoires from thyroid tissue with T-cell repertoires from blood. A discovery cohort of about a hundred patients, about 40 with Graves' ophthalmopathy and 57 with stable Graves' hyperthyroidism, was used to find distinguishing TCR V-J signatures. The approximately 100 discovery patients were divided at random into training and test sets in a 7:3 ratio. Prospective prediction of ophthalmopathy was tested in an independent validation cohort of some 20 hyperthyroidism patients and some 17 patients who later progressed to ophthalmopathy.

Amplification of TCR beta CDR3 regions was carried out from RNA transcripts. The first round of RT-PCR for the TCR CDR3 was performed with the HTBI primer set and the Qiagen OneStep RT-PCR kit. Libraries were constructed in a second round of multiplex PCR, after which size selection and purification were performed. Libraries were sequenced paired-end with 100 bp reads on an Illumina HiSeq2000. In the authors' own workflow: SOAPnuke was used to process the raw data, with reads discarded if the reads contained adapters or uncalled bases, had a mean Phred below 15, or lacked an exact constant-primer or identifier match. COPE v1.2.5 was used to merge the high-quality paired reads, and each unique nucleotide sequence was defined as a clonotype. Clonotypes were aligned to IMGT TRBV, TRBD and TRBJ reference segments using MiTCR v1.1. Only V-J combinations with frequency above 0.0001, covering 99% to 99.2% of repertoires, were analysed. The TCS score was defined as F50 (clonal expansion) divided by E x V (chaos), with BLOSUM62-based TCRdist calculated between CDR3 peptides within each V-J. Welch's t-statistics and random forest reduced roughly 500 V-J features to around 14, which were used in a naive Bayes classifier (R e1071). In TCRdb, the public reads were trimmed at Q25 with fastp and aligned with MiXCR, with productive beta chains retained. Rows are combined by CDR3 protein, so each entry shows the most common genes and DNA. TCRdb, not the original authors, processed these V and J calls. Recorded for this sample are 90,000 to 120,000 distinct CDR3 sequences; 15% to 20% of them occurred a single time. The top ten constitute under 45% of the sample.

Remarks on this clonotype: Its binding antigen is unknown. Base qualities are not provided; no much larger clone lies one nucleotide away.

What the authors observed across the whole study: A 13 V-J signature model separated ophthalmopathy from stable hyperthyroidism, with over 85% sensitivity and about 81% specificity in cross-validation and 80%/75% in testing. During validation, the model predicted progression to ophthalmopathy a median of approximately 6 months ahead of onset, with approximately 70% sensitivity and roughly 75% specificity. Most expanded thyroid clonotypes (frequency above 0.001) were also detected in blood, suggesting blood repertoires may reflect thyroid immune responses. No statistical method was used to set the sample size in advance, and investigators knew the group allocation.

A patient counted as having stable Graves' hyperthyroidism if no progression to ophthalmopathy occurred over 18 months of follow-up. Hyperthyroidism patients were newly diagnosed, had a disease duration of under 2 months, and were aged 18 to 65 years. Any patient with an uncontrolled infection, another autoimmune disease, pregnancy or lactation was excluded. Clinical symptoms, serum thyroxine and TRAb, thyroid ultrasound, and orbital computed tomography formed the basis for the diagnoses. PBMCs were isolated from 8 to 10 ml of fresh peripheral blood by Ficoll-Paque density gradient centrifugation. Total RNA was extracted using Trizol reagent, and RNA quality was assessed on an Agilent 2100 Bioanalyzer. Including cysteine and phenylalanine, the CDR3 has 14 amino acids. Only CDR3 DNA is held: 42 bases, read in frame from base 1. The junction shows trimming of 2 bases on V and 2 bases on J, plus 8 bases between the germline ends. The CDR1 and CDR2 encoded by the germline V gene are SGHTA and FQGNSA.

The sequence was collected from a woman aged 45-65 years with Graves' hyperthyroidism. Sample: blood. The chain was built from TRBV7-2 and TRBJ2-3; the D gene is unclear. The CDR3 region: CASSLRFNTDTQYF. The sequenced DNA is TGTGCCAGCAGCTTACGGTTCAACACAGATACGCAGTATTTT.